Here is one T cell receptor (beta chain) with its context. This specimen comes from a study of shared clonotypes between healthy human individuals. The naive CD8 fraction comprised CD45RO-negative cells positively selected for CCR7 and excluded terminally differentiated effector memory CD45RA+ cells. All participating donors were Caucasian adults from Nashville, Tennessee. The CDR3 loop spans 15 amino acids. The germline V gene has CDR1 MNHEY and CDR2 SMNVEV (reference sequence). Germline trimming cut 5 bases from V and 2 bases from J; bases unmatched to any gene: 9. Sequencing used immunoSEQ multiplex PCR; TCRdb keeps in-frame clones, though not all of them. This table has 2 million to 2.5 million clones, 93% appearing once.

The clonotype was recovered from a man younger than 35 in good health. Some clones in this sample may be carry-over from other donors' samples. This chain joins TRBV27 and TRBJ2-7, with TRBD2 matching 7 bases. Sequencing was carried out using naive CD8+ T cells from PBMCs. The chain's CDR3 is CASSPELATTYEQYF. CDR3 DNA: TGTGCCAGCAGTCCTGAACTAGCGACTACCTACGAGCAGTACTTC.